The 3 T cell receptor beta chains below come from one sample, sequenced in a study of cytomegalovirus exposure and HLA in healthy donors. The PCR employed 60 Vbeta primers together with 13 Jbeta primers. Data came from immunoSEQ multiplex PCR; TCRdb stores just in-frame clones and leaves some out. The top ten hold roughly 1% of the sample, which has roughly 150,000 clones, roughly four fifths seen once. The specimen sequenced was PBMCs. These receptors were collected from a woman between 40 and 50 years old in good health and CMV-seronegative.

V is TRBV2 and J is TRBJ2-5; D perhaps matches TRBD2 (5 bases). The CDR3 loop spans 13 amino acids. The V end lost 3 bases, the J end lost 5 bases, and 10 bases lay between the germline ends. Germline V gene data show CDR1 as SNHLY and CDR2 as FYNNEI. The CDR3: CASSELATETQYF. CDR3 DNA sequence: TGTGCCAGCAGTGAGCTAGCAACGGAGACCCAGTACTTC.

The genes are TRBV29-1 and TRBJ2-1; D perhaps matches TRBD2 (5 bases). This CDR3 is built from 12 residues. CDR1 and CDR2 from the germline V gene are SQVTM and ANQGSEA. CDR3 nucleotides: TGCCAGCGGTGCCCTATTCATAATGAGCAGTTCTTC. Its protein is CQRCPIHNEQFF.

The CDR3 coding sequence is TGTGCCAGCAGCGTAGAGGGACACTCCCGAGCTTTCTTT. Amino acid sequence: CASSVEGHSRAFF. The chain combines TRBV9 with TRBJ1-1, with D possibly being TRBD1 (6 bases). Germline V gene lookup returns CDR1 SGDLS and CDR2 YYNGEE. This CDR3 is built from 13 residues. The V end lost 0 bases, the J end lost 10 bases, and 13 bases lay between the germline ends.